This TCR beta chain originates from a study of blood T cell repertoires in COVID-19. Study context: Acute and convalescent COVID-19 specimens originated in the United States, Italy and Spain.

Trimming stripped 3 bases from V and 4 bases from J, with 10 bases between. CDR3 size: 14 residues. CDR1 and CDR2 (germline): SGHAT, FQNNGV. The data were produced by immunoSEQ multiplex PCR, yet TCRdb's version contains in-frame clones alone and is incomplete. The table records more than 60,000 clones, about 90% of them present only once. This clone appeared once. The sequence derives from a man between 50 and 59 years old with active COVID-19. The sequencing sample was made of peripheral blood. The chain links TRBV11-2 to TRBJ2-1, with D possibly being TRBD1 (5 bases). The CDR3 DNA is TGTGCCAGCAGCTTCGACAGCTATTACAATGAGCAGTTCTTC. Its translation is CASSFDSYYNEQFF.